This T cell receptor beta chain was profiled in a study of cytomegalovirus exposure and HLA in healthy donors. PCR involved 60 Vbeta and 13 Jbeta primers. Sequenced by immunoSEQ multiplex PCR; TCRdb stores in-frame clones only, minus some. The sample consists of 97,000 or so clones, less than 9.5% of them appearing once. Study-level findings and limits: The study labeled 164 TCR beta chains cytomegalovirus-associated.

The sample holds a few counts of this clone. Its target is unknown. Trimming took 2 bases from V and 3 from J, leaving 14 bases between them. Germline CDR1 is SGHTA and CDR2 is FQGNSA. This CDR3 has 16 residues. The specimen was PBMCs. The chain has TRBV7-2 and TRBJ2-1; possible D gene TRBD2, 6 bases. The TCR sequence derives from a man aged 45-60 years in good health and CMV-seropositive. The CDR3 coding sequence is TGTGCCAGCAGCTTAATACGAGGGACTCACTACAATGAGCAGTTCTTC. It specifies CASSLIRGTHYNEQFF. Looking up the rest from reference TRBV7-2 and TRBJ2-1 gives the full variable domain: GAGVSQSPSNKVTEKGKDVELRCDPISGHTALYWYRQSLGQGLEFLIYFQGNSAPDKSGLPSDRFSAERTGGSVSTLTIQRTQQEDSAVYLCASSLIRGTHYNEQFFGPGTRLTVL.